Each of the 23 T cell receptor beta chains below was sequenced from the same sample in a study of siplizumab effects on memory and regulatory T cells. Libraries were prepared by immunoSEQ multiplex PCR; TCRdb keeps only in-frame clonotypes and omits some of them. The data contain roughly 60,000 clones, around 96% of them singletons. The source material was naive CD8+ T cells sorted from blood. These receptors all stem from a human donor in good health.

V usage is TRBV5-1 and J usage is TRBJ2-7, with a possible D match to TRBD2 (5 bases). V was cut by 4 bases and J by 5 bases, with 10 bases left in between. In germline, CDR1 is SGHRS, CDR2 YFSETQ. The CDR3 extends over 12 amino acids. CDR3 nucleotides: TGCGCCAGCAGCCCGGGGTGGAACGAGCAGTACTTC. This sequence encodes CASSPGWNEQYF. Based on the CDR3 plus reference TRBV5-1 and TRBJ2-7, the full variable domain is KAGVTQTPRYLIKTRGQQVTLSCSPISGHRSVSWYQQTPGQGLQFLFEYFSETQRNKGNFPGRFSGRQFSNSRSEMNVSTLELGDSALYLCASSPGWNEQYFGPGTRLTVT.

CDR3 DNA: TGTGCCAGCAGTTACAGTTCGGTTCAGCCCCAGCATTTT. This encodes CASSYSSVQPQHF. The chain recombines TRBV6-5 with TRBJ1-5, with no clear D. The germline V and J ends were trimmed by 2 bases and 6 bases, with 8 bases remaining between them. The CDR3 consists of 13 residues. From germline, CDR1 is MNHEY and CDR2 SVGAGI.

The chain uses TRBV6-6 and TRBJ2-7; tentative D call: TRBD1 (6 bases). V was clipped by 3 bases and J by 5 bases, with 11 bases between them. CDR1 and CDR2 from the germline V gene are MNHNY and SVGAGI (reference sequence). CDR3 size: 13 residues. Here the CDR3 DNA reads TGTGCCAGCAGTTATGGCAGGGGAAACGAGCAGTACTTC. Translation gives CASSYGRGNEQYF.

V is TRBV5-6 and J is TRBJ2-1, with a possible D match to TRBD1 (6 bases). CDR3 length equals 17 residues. V lost 6 bases to trimming and J lost 0 bases, with 19 bases between them. CDR1 is SGHDT, CDR2 YYEEEE, per germline. The CDR3 region has the DNA TGTGCCAGCACCAAATCAGGTGGGGGCCGCTCCTACAATGAGCAGTTCTTC. Translating it yields CASTKSGGGRSYNEQFF.

The chain couples TRBV7-8 to TRBJ1-1, with 7 bases matching TRBD1. Per the germline V gene, CDR1 is SGHVS and CDR2 is FQNEAQ. The CDR3 is 14 amino acids. The J segment lost 7 bases and the V segment lost 0 bases, leaving 5 bases of the junction unmatched. In nucleotides, the CDR3 is TGTGCCAGCAGCTTAGCGGACAGGTCGCTTGAAGCTTTCTTT. It translates to CASSLADRSLEAFF. The variable domain in full, with the rest retrieved from reference TRBV7-8 and TRBJ1-1, is GAGVSQSPRYKVAKRGQDVALRCDPISGHVSLFWYQQALGQGPEFLTYFQNEAQLDKSGLPSDRFFAERPEGSVSTLKIQRTQQEDSAVYLCASSLADRSLEAFFGQGTRLTVV.

The J gene is TRBJ2-1, the V gene TRBV18; D is unclear. This CDR3 is 12 amino acids long. V shed 3 bases and J shed 8 bases, with 8 bases lying between them. CDR1 and CDR2 from the germline V gene are KGHSH and LQKENI. This CDR3 is CASSPPFYEQFF. As DNA, the CDR3 is TGTGCCAGCTCACCCCCATTCTATGAGCAGTTCTTC.

The rearrangement links TRBV29-1 to TRBJ2-7, with D perhaps given as TRBD1 or TRBD2 (6 bases each). V dropped 7 bases and J dropped 4 bases, with 14 bases sitting between them. The germline V gene has CDR1 SQVTM and CDR2 ANQGSEA. The CDR3 contains 12 residues. Here the CDR3 reads CSGGTGTYEQYF. For the CDR3, the DNA is TGCAGCGGAGGAACAGGGACTTACGAGCAGTACTTC.

The V gene is TRBV7-9, the J gene TRBJ1-2; 9 bases fit TRBD1. CDR1 and CDR2 (germline): SEHNR, FQNEAQ (reference sequence). The CDR3 extends over 16 amino acids. V was pared by 1 base and J by 7 bases, with 10 bases of the junction left unmatched. DNA for the CDR3: TGTGCCAGCAGCTTAGGCCCCACAGGGGGCTTTGGTGGCTACACCTTC. Translating it yields CASSLGPTGGFGGYTF. The full variable domain, with the rest looked up from reference TRBV7-9 and TRBJ1-2, is DTGVSQNPRHKITKRGQNVTFRCDPISEHNRLYWYRQTLGQGPEFLTYFQNEAQLEKSRLLSDRFSAERPKGSFSTLEIQRTEQGDSAMYLCASSLGPTGGFGGYTFGSGTRLTVV.

V is TRBV19 and J is TRBJ1-3; 7 bases agree with TRBD1. Trimming removed 5 bases from V and 0 bases from J; junction bases left unmatched: 7. CDR1 and CDR2 (germline): LNHDA, SQIVND (reference sequence). This CDR3 comprises 16 residues. CDR3 in amino acids: CASSPVGQFSGNTIYF. CDR3 coding DNA: TGTGCCAGTAGTCCGGTGGGACAGTTCTCTGGAAACACCATATATTTT.

In its sample, this clone was seen once. This chain connects TRBV5-4 to TRBJ2-3, with D possibly matching TRBD1 (5 bases). The V end lost 0 bases, the J end lost 2 bases, and 10 bases lay between the germline ends. The CDR3 consists of 15 residues. Germline loops: CDR1 SGHNT, CDR2 YYREEE (reference sequence). CDR3 residues: CASSLEQGPTDTQYF. The CDR3 DNA reads TGTGCCAGCAGCTTGGAGCAGGGCCCCACAGATACGCAGTATTTT.

This clone showed up just once. The chain couples TRBV5-6 to TRBJ1-5; possible D gene TRBD1, 5 bases. The V and J ends lost 4 bases and 4 bases respectively, with 12 bases between them. The CDR3 consists of 14 residues. The germline CDR1 and CDR2 sequences are SGHDT and YYEEEE. CDR3 sequence reads: CASSRAEGNQPQHF. The CDR3 region has the DNA TGTGCCAGCAGCCGTGCAGAGGGGAATCAGCCCCAGCATTTT.

The genes are TRBV7-9 and TRBJ1-1; possibly TRBD1 for D (6 bases). CDR1 and CDR2 (germline): SEHNR, FQNEAQ (reference sequence). The CDR3 loop spans 15 amino acids. Trimming left V 7 bases short and J 3 bases short, with 18 bases between. The DNA for the CDR3 is TGTGCCAGCAAGGACGGAATCGGGGGCTACACTGAAGCTTTCTTT. Residues: CASKDGIGGYTEAFF.

V is TRBV28 and J is TRBJ2-7; D is possibly TRBD1 (5 bases). CDR1 is MDHEN, CDR2 SYDVKM, per germline. V lost 3 bases and J 4 bases, leaving 13 bases between the germline ends. The CDR3 length is 14 residues. CDR3 in amino acids: CASSLPRARYEQYF. DNA for the CDR3: TGTGCCAGCAGTTTGCCCAGGGCACGGTACGAGCAGTACTTC. The variable domain in full, completed from reference TRBV28 and TRBJ2-7, reads DVKVTQSSRYLVKRTGEKVFLECVQDMDHENMFWYRQDPGLGLRLIYFSYDVKMKEKGDIPEGYSVSREKKERFSLILESASTNQTSMYLCASSLPRARYEQYFGPGTRLTVT.

The gene calls are TRBV19 and TRBJ2-3; D remains ambiguous. The germline gives CDR1 LNHDA, CDR2 SQIVND (reference sequence). V lost 3 bases to trimming and J lost 0 bases, with 16 bases between them. The CDR3 runs 17 residues. The CDR3 DNA sequence: TGTGCCAGTAGTATGGCCACTCGTGGGGTTAGCACAGATACGCAGTATTTT. This encodes CASSMATRGVSTDTQYF.

The V call is TRBV7-9, the J call TRBJ2-5; the D call may be TRBD1 or TRBD2 (5 bases each). From germline, CDR1 is SEHNR and CDR2 FQNEAQ (reference sequence). The V and J ends lost 0 bases and 4 bases respectively, with 6 bases between them. The CDR3 is 13 amino acids. In DNA form, the CDR3 reads TGTGCCAGCAGCTTAGCGGGGGTAGAGACCCAGTACTTC. It encodes CASSLAGVETQYF.

J is TRBJ2-7 and V is TRBV27, with TRBD2 matching 11 bases. This CDR3 comprises 16 residues. Germline values: CDR1 MNHEY, CDR2 SMNVEV (reference sequence). V was clipped by 4 bases and J by 3 bases; unmatched bases: 8. The DNA for the CDR3 is TGTGCCAGCAGTTATAGCGGGGGGGCTAGGAGCTACGAGCAGTACTTC. This codes for CASSYSGGARSYEQYF.

The chain carries TRBV6-4 and TRBJ2-3, with 7 nucleotides matching TRBD1. Germline CDR1 MRHNA, CDR2 SNTAGT. The CDR3 is 15 amino acids. The J segment lost 5 bases and the V segment lost 4 bases, leaving 9 bases of the junction unmatched. CDR3 sequence reads: CASSASGQTLDTQYF. The DNA for the CDR3 is TGTGCCAGCAGTGCCTCGGGACAGACGCTAGATACGCAGTATTTT.

Comments on this clone: Other DNA sequences in this sample translate to the same CDR3. The chain combines TRBV7-3 with TRBJ2-7, with D unresolved. This CDR3 comprises 13 residues. Per germline, CDR1 SGHTA and CDR2 FQGTGA. V was cut by 1 base and J by 2 bases, with 6 bases left in between. The DNA for the CDR3 is TGTGCCAGCAGCTTAAGCCCCACCTACGAGCAGTACTTC. Translated, it gives CASSLSPTYEQYF.

The rearrangement links TRBV15 to TRBJ2-7, with 10 positions matching TRBD1. Germline CDR1 reads LNHNV; CDR2 reads YYDKDF (reference sequence). This CDR3 spans 13 amino acids. The trim removed 7 bases at V and 3 bases at J, leaving 3 bases unmatched. For the CDR3, the DNA is TGTGCCACCACAGGACAGGGGGGCTACGAGCAGTACTTC. Its protein product is CATTGQGGYEQYF.

V is TRBV5-5 and J is TRBJ2-3, with 7 bases that match TRBD1. This CDR3 comprises 15 residues. Germline V gene lookup returns CDR1 SGHKS and CDR2 YYEKEE (reference sequence). V trimming: 4 bases; J trimming: 2 bases; junction bases outside the gene matches: 7. In nucleotides, the CDR3 is TGTGCCAGCAGCCCCGACAGGGCAACCACAGATACGCAGTATTTT. It codes for CASSPDRATTDTQYF.

The chain uses TRBV7-3 and TRBJ2-3; D is possibly TRBD1 or TRBD2 (5 bases each). The ends were cut back, 5 bases at V and 0 bases at J, with 12 bases in the middle. This CDR3 is 15 amino acids long. Germline V gives CDR1 SGHTA, CDR2 FQGTGA. CDR3 coding DNA: TGTGCCAGCAGCCGCACCGGGGCTAGCACAGATACGCAGTATTTT. It codes for CASSRTGASTDTQYF.

This rearrangement joins TRBV19 to TRBJ2-7; maybe TRBD2 (5 bases). Trimming cost V 3 bases and J 4 bases, with 10 bases left between them. This CDR3 has 13 residues. Germline loops: CDR1 LNHDA, CDR2 SQIVND (reference sequence). The CDR3 reads CASSIERDYEQYF. CDR3 DNA: TGTGCCAGTAGTATTGAGAGGGATTACGAGCAGTACTTC.

This chain connects TRBV6-1 to TRBJ1-2; 7 positions agree with TRBD1. This CDR3 region has 16 residues. The germline CDR1 and CDR2 sequences are MNHNS and SASEGT. Trimming took 4 bases from V and 8 from J; bases not matched to a gene: 16. The CDR3 DNA sequence: TGTGCCAGCAGTGCGGGACAGCATCTCCTACCAGGAGGCTACACCTTC. It is translated as CASSAGQHLLPGGYTF.